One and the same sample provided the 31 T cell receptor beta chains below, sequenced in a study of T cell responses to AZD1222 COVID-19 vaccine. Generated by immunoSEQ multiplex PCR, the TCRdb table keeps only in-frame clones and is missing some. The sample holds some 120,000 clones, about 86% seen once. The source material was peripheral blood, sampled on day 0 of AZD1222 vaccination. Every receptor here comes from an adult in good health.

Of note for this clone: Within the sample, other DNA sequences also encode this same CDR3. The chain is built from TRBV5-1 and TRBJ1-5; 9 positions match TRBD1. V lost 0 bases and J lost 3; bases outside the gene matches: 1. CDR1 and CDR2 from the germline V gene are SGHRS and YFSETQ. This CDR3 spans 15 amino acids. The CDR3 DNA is TGCGCCAGCAGCTTGGGGGACAGGGACAATCAGCCCCAGCATTTT. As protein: CASSLGDRDNQPQHF.

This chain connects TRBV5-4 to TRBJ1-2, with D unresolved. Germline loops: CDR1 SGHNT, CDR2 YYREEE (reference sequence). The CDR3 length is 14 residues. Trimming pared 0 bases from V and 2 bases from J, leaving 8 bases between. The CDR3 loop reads CASSLVVGNYGYTF. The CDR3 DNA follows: TGTGCCAGCAGCTTGGTCGTAGGGAACTATGGCTACACCTTC.

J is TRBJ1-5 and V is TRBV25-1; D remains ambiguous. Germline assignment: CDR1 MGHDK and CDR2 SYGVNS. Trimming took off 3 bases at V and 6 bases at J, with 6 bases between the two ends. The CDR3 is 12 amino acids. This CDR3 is CASSELPQPQHF. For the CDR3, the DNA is TGTGCCAGCAGTGAGTTGCCTCAGCCCCAGCATTTT. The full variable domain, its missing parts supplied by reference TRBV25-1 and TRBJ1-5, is EADIYQTPRYLVIGTGKKITLECSQTMGHDKMYWYQQDPGMELHLIHYSYGVNSTEKGDLSSESTVSRIRTEHFPLTLESARPSHTSQYLCASSELPQPQHFGDGTRLSIL.

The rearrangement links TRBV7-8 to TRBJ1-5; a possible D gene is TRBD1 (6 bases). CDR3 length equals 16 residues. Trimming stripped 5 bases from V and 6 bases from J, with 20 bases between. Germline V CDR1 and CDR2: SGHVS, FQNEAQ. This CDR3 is CASSRTRGRIGQPQHF. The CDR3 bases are TGTGCCAGCAGCCGCACCAGGGGTAGGATTGGTCAGCCCCAGCATTTT.

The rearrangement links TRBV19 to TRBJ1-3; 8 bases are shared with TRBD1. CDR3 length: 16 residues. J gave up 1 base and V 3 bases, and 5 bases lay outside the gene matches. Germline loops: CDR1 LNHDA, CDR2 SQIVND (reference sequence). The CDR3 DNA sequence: TGTGCCAGTAGTATCGCGACAGGGGTTTCTGGAAACACCATATATTTT. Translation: CASSIATGVSGNTIYF. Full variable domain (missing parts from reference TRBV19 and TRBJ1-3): DGGITQSPKYLFRKEGQNVTLSCEQNLNHDAMYWYRQDPGQGLRLIYYSQIVNDFQKGDIAEGYSVSREKKESFPLTVTSAQKNPTAFYLCASSIATGVSGNTIYFGEGSWLTVV.

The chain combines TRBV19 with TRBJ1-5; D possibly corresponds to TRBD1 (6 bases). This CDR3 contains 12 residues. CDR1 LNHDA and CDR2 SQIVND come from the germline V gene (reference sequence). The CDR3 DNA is TGTGCTACCAGGGGAGTCAATCAGCCCCAGCATTTT. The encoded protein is CATRGVNQPQHF. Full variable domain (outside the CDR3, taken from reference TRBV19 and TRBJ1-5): DGGITQSPKYLFRKEGQNVTLSCEQNLNHDAMYWYRQDPGQGLRLIYYSQIVNDFQKGDIAEGYSVSREKKESFPLTVTSAQKNPTAFYLCATRGVNQPQHFGDGTRLSIL.

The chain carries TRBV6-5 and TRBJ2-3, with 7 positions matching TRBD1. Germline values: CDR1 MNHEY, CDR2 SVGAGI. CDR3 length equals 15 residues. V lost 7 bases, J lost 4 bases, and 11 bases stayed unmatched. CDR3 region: CASITGVVISDTQYF. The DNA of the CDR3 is TGTGCCAGCATAACAGGGGTTGTGATCTCAGATACGCAGTATTTT.

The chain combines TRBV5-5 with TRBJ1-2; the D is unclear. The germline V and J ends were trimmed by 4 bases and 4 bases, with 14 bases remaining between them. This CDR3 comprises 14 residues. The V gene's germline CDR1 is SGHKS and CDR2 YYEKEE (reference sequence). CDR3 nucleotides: TGTGCCAGCAGCCCCGGACGGACCACCTATGGCTACACCTTC. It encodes CASSPGRTTYGYTF.

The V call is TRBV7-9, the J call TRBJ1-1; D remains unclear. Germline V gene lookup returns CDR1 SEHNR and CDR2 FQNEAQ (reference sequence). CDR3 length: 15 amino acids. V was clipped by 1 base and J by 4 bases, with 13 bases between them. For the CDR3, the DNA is TGTGCCAGCAGCTTAGGCGCGGCTGCAGGCACTGAAGCTTTCTTT. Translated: CASSLGAAAGTEAFF. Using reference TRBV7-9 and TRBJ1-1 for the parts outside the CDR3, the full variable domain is DTGVSQNPRHKITKRGQNVTFRCDPISEHNRLYWYRQTLGQGPEFLTYFQNEAQLEKSRLLSDRFSAERPKGSFSTLEIQRTEQGDSAMYLCASSLGAAAGTEAFFGQGTRLTVV.

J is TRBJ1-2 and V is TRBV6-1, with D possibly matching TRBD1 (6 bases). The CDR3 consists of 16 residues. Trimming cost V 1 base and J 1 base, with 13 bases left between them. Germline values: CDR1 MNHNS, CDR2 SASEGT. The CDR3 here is CASSEDGGLNNYGYTF. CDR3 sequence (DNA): TGTGCCAGCAGTGAAGACGGGGGGCTGAATAACTATGGCTACACCTTC.

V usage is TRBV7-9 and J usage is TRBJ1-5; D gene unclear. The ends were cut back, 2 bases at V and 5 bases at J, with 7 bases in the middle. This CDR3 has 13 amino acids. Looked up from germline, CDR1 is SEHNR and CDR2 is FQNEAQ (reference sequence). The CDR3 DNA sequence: TGTGCCAGCAGCTTAAGTACCGATCAGCCCCAGCATTTT. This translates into CASSLSTDQPQHF.

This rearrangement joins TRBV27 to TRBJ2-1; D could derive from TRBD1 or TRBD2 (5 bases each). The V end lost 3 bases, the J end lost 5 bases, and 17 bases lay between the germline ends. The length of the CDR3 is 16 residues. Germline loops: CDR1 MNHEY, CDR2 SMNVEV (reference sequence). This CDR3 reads CASSFLDSGDDNEQFF. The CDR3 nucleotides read TGTGCCAGCAGTTTCCTAGACTCCGGGGACGACAATGAGCAGTTCTTC.

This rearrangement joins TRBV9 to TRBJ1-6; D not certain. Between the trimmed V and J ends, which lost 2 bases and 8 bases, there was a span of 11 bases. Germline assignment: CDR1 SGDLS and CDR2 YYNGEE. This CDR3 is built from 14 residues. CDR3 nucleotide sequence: TGTGCCAGCAGCGTTGACATTTCCTATTCACCCCTCCACTTT. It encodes CASSVDISYSPLHF.

DNA for the CDR3: TGTGCCAGCAGCTTGTCTGGGACTAGCGGGGGGGCAGTTGAGCAGTTCTTC. It encodes CASSLSGTSGGAVEQFF. The chain carries TRBV9 and TRBJ2-1, with 16 nucleotides matching TRBD2. J lost 9 bases, V lost 4 bases, and 10 bases had no gene match. CDR3 length: 17 amino acids. CDR1 is SGDLS and CDR2 is YYNGEE in the germline V gene.

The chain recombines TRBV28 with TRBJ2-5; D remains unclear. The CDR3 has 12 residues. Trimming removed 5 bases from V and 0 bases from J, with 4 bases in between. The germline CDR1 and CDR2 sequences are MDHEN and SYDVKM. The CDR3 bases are TGTGCCAGCAGTCGCAACCAAGAGACCCAGTACTTC. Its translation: CASSRNQETQYF.

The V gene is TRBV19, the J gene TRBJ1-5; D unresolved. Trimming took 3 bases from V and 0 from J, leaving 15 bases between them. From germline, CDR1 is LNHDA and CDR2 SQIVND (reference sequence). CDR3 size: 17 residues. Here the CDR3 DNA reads TGTGCCAGTAGTATCCGGGTTCTAAGGAATAGCAATCAGCCCCAGCATTTT. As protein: CASSIRVLRNSNQPQHF.

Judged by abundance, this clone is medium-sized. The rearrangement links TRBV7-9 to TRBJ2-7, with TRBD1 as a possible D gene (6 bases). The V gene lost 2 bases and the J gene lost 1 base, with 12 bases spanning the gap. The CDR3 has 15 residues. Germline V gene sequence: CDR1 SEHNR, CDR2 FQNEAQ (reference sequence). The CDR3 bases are TGTGCCAGCAGCTTATTTCAGGACAGTTCCTACGAGCAGTACTTC. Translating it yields CASSLFQDSSYEQYF.

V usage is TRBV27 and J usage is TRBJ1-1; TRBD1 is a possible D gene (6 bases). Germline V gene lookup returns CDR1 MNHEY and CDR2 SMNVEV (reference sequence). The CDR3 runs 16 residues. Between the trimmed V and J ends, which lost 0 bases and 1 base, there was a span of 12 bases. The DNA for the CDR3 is TGTGCCAGCAGTTTATCGACGGGGGGCCCGAACACTGAAGCTTTCTTT. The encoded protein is CASSLSTGGPNTEAFF.

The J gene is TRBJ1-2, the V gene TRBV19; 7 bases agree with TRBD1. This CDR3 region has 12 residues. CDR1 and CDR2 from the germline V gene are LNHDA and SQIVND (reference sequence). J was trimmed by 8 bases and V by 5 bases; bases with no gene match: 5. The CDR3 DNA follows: TGTGCCAGTAGTCGAGGGGGCGGCGGCTACACCTTC. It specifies CASSRGGGGYTF.

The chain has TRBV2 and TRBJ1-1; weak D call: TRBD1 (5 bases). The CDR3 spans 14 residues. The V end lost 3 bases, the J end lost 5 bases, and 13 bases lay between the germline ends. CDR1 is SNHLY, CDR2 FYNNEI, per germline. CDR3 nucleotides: TGTGCCAGCAGTGAGACTCGGGGGAAGACTGAAGCTTTCTTT. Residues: CASSETRGKTEAFF. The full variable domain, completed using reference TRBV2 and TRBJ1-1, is EPEVTQTPSHQVTQMGQEVILRCVPISNHLYFYWYRQILGQKVEFLVSFYNNEISEKSEIFDDQFSVERPDGSNFTLKIRSTKLEDSAMYFCASSETRGKTEAFFGQGTRLTVV.

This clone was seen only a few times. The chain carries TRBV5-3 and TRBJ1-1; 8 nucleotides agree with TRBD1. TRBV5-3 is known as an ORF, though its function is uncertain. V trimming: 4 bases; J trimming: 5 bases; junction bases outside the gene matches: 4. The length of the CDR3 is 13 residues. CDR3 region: CARSGQGNTEAFF. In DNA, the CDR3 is TGTGCCAGAAGCGGACAGGGAAATACTGAAGCTTTCTTT.

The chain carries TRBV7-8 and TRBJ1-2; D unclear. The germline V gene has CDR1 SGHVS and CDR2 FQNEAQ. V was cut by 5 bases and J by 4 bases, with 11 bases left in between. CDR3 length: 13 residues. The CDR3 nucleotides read TGTGCCAGCAGCCCATCAGCGCCCTATGGCTACACCTTC. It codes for CASSPSAPYGYTF.

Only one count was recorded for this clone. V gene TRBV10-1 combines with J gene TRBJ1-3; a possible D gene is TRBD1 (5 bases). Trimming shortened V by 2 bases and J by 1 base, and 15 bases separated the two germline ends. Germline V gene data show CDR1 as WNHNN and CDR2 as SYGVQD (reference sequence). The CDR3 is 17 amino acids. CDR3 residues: CASSEIGGPESGNTIYF. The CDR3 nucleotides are TGCGCCAGCAGTGAGATCGGGGGTCCCGAATCTGGAAACACCATATATTTT.

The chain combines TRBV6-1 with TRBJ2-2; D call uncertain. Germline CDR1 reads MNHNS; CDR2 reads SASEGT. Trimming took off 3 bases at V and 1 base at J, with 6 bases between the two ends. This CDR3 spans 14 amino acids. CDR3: CASSDLWNTGELFF. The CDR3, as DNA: TGTGCCAGCAGTGATTTGTGGAACACCGGGGAGCTGTTTTTT.

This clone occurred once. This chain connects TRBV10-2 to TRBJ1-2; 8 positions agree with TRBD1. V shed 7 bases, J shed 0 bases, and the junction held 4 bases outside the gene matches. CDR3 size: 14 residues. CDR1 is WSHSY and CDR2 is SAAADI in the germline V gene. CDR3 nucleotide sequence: TGCGCCAGCAATGACAGGGGACCTAACTATGGCTACACCTTC. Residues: CASNDRGPNYGYTF.

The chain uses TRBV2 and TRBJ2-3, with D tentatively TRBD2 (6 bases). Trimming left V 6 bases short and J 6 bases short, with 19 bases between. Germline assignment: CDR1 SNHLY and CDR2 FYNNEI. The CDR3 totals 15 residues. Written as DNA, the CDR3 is TGTGCCAGCAGGGGAACCGGGACTCGGGGGGATACGCAGTATTTT. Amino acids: CASRGTGTRGDTQYF. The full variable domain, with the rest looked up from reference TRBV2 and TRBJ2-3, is EPEVTQTPSHQVTQMGQEVILRCVPISNHLYFYWYRQILGQKVEFLVSFYNNEISEKSEIFDDQFSVERPDGSNFTLKIRSTKLEDSAMYFCASRGTGTRGDTQYFGPGTRLTVL.

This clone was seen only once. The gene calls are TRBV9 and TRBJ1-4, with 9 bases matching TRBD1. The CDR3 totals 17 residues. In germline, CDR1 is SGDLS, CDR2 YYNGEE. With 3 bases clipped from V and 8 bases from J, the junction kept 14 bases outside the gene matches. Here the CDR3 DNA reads TGTGCCAGCAGCGGATTCACCCGGGACAGGGCTCCCGAAAAACTGTTTTTT. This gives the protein CASSGFTRDRAPEKLFF.

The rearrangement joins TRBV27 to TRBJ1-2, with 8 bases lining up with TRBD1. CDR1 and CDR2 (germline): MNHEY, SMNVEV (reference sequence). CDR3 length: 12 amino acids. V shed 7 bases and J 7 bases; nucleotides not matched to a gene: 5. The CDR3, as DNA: TGTGCCAGCAAAGGGACAGGCGGTGGCTACACCTTC. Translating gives CASKGTGGGYTF.

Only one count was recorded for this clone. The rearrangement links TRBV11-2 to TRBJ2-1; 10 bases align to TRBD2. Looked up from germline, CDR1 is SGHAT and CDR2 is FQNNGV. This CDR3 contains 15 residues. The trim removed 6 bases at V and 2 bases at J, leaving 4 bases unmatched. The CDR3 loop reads CASSSLAGAYNEQFF. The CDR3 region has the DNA TGTGCCAGCAGTTCTCTAGCGGGGGCCTACAATGAGCAGTTCTTC.

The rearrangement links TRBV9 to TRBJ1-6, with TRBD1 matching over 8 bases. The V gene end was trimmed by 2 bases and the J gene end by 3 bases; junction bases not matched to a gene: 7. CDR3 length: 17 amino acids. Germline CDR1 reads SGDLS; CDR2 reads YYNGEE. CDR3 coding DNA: TGTGCCAGCAGCGTGGGGGACAGGTCCGGCTATAATTCACCCCTCCACTTT. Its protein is CASSVGDRSGYNSPLHF.

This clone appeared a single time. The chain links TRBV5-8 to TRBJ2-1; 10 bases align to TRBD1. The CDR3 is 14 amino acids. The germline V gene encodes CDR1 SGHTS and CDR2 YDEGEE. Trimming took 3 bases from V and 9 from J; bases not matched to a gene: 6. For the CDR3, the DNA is TGTGCCAGCAGCTCTAAGACAGGGGGCTTTGAGCAGTTCTTC. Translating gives CASSSKTGGFEQFF.